The present TCR beta chain was sequenced within a study of T cell repertoires in cytomegalovirus infection. Overall study context: Use of recently identified HLA-C-restricted and well-studied HLA-B-restricted CMV epitopes was part of the study. Study-level results: Dominant in the ex vivo response were TCR beta clonotypes restricted by HLA-C and specific for CMV.

CDR3 size: 17 residues. The ends lost 7 bases at V and 5 bases at J; junction bases unmatched: 14. Germline V gives CDR1 SGHVT, CDR2 SQSDAQ. TCRdb re-called the reads through MiXCR, storing one row per CDR3 protein. The sample has 450,000 to 600,000 distinct CDR3 sequences, around 35% seen once. About this clonotype itself: Its antigen is not known.

The sample in question was cultured PBMCs, obtained from culture after CMV antigen stimulation. The source of this sequence is a human donor in good health (CMV status not recorded). Some clones in this sample may be carry-over from other donors' samples. The V call is TRBV7-4, the J call TRBJ1-1; TRBD1 matches at 12 bases. The CDR3 is CASKRGTGGVIRTEAFF. For the CDR3, the DNA is TGTGCCAGCAAGCGCGGGACAGGGGGCGTTATACGGACTGAAGCTTTCTTT.